The rows below give T cell receptor beta chains drawn from one sample of a study of blood T cells in healthy people across ages. TCRdb re-derived calls from the 5' RACE reads in MiXCR, one entry per CDR3 protein. The repertoire includes some 710,000 distinct CDR3 sequences, around 50% of them detected once, and 18% sits in the top ten. Specimen: blood. The receptor source for this set is a man of 80 years or more in good health. CDR3s include the opening cysteine and the closing phenylalanine or tryptophan. D genes are given only for firm matches. Clone size is shown for a subset of rows, as once, few, many or a class of expanded clone.

cdr3_aa: CASSEGQGGQETQYF
cdr3_nt: TGTGCCAGCTCCGAGGGACAGGGAGGTCAAGAGACCCAGTACTTC
v_call: TRBV2
j_call: TRBJ2-5
d_call: TRBD1
clone_size: -

cdr3_aa: CASSQIAGTDTQYF
cdr3_nt: TGTGCCAGCAGTCAAATAGCGGGCACAGATACGCAGTATTTT
v_call: TRBV7-2
j_call: TRBJ2-3
d_call: -
clone_size: many

cdr3_aa: CASSLDPQNEQFF
cdr3_nt: TGTGCCAGCAGTTTAGACCCGCAGAATGAGCAGTTCTTC
v_call: TRBV6-2/TRBV6-3
j_call: TRBJ2-1
d_call: -
clone_size: many

cdr3_aa: CARMDFQALYNQPQHF
cdr3_nt: TGTGCCAGAATGGACTTCCAGGCCCTCTACAATCAGCCCCAGCATTTT
v_call: TRBV28
j_call: TRBJ1-5
d_call: -
clone_size: -

cdr3_aa: CASSLARGESGELFF
cdr3_nt: TGCGCCAGCAGCTTGGCCCGGGGTGAATCCGGGGAGCTGTTTTTT
v_call: TRBV5-1
j_call: TRBJ2-2
d_call: -
clone_size: once

cdr3_aa: CASSQDEVMNTEAFF
cdr3_nt: TGTGCCAGCAGCCAAGACGAGGTTATGAACACTGAAGCTTTCTTT
v_call: TRBV14
j_call: TRBJ1-1
d_call: -
clone_size: -

cdr3_aa: CASSLFGTSGRYEQYF
cdr3_nt: TGCGCCAGCAGCTTATTCGGGACTAGCGGGAGATACGAGCAGTACTTC
v_call: TRBV5-1
j_call: TRBJ2-7
d_call: TRBD2
clone_size: -

cdr3_aa: CASSLGWAGAPDTQYF
cdr3_nt: TGTGCCAGCAGCTTAGGGTGGGCGGGAGCACCAGATACGCAGTATTTT
v_call: TRBV7-2
j_call: TRBJ2-3
d_call: TRBD2
clone_size: -

cdr3_aa: CAISETGANTEAFF
cdr3_nt: TGTGCCATCAGTGAGACAGGGGCGAACACTGAAGCTTTCTTT
v_call: TRBV10-3
j_call: TRBJ1-1
d_call: TRBD1
clone_size: -

cdr3_aa: CASSSGMGESYNEQFF
cdr3_nt: TGCGCCAGCAGCTCGGGGATGGGAGAATCCTACAATGAGCAGTTCTTC
v_call: TRBV5-1
j_call: TRBJ2-1
d_call: -
clone_size: -

cdr3_aa: CASTIRTGVNYGYTF
cdr3_nt: TGTGCCAGCACCATTCGGACAGGGGTTAACTATGGCTACACCTTC
v_call: TRBV27
j_call: TRBJ1-2
d_call: TRBD1
clone_size: -

cdr3_aa: CASSLARGPHEQFF
cdr3_nt: TGTGCCAGCAGCTTAGCGAGGGGACCCCATGAGCAGTTCTTC
v_call: TRBV7-2
j_call: TRBJ2-1
d_call: -
clone_size: few

cdr3_aa: CASSLGQGAANIQYF
cdr3_nt: TGTGCCAGCAGTTTAGGACAGGGGGCTGCGAACATTCAGTACTTC
v_call: TRBV12-3/TRBV12-4
j_call: TRBJ2-4
d_call: TRBD1
clone_size: few

cdr3_aa: CASSQDMDGGYNEQFF
cdr3_nt: TGTGCCAGCAGCCAAGATATGGACGGGGGATACAATGAGCAGTTCTTC
v_call: TRBV4-2
j_call: TRBJ2-1
d_call: -
clone_size: few

cdr3_aa: CSASGGGGSTSYEQYF
cdr3_nt: TGCAGTGCTAGTGGGGGGGGCGGGAGTACATCCTACGAGCAGTACTTC
v_call: TRBV20-1
j_call: TRBJ2-7
d_call: -
clone_size: -

cdr3_aa: CASSLLGQAGGGYTF
cdr3_nt: TGTGCCAGCAGTTTACTGGGACAGGCTGGTGGTGGCTACACCTTC
v_call: TRBV27
j_call: TRBJ1-2
d_call: TRBD1
clone_size: once

cdr3_aa: CASSYVSVETHEQFF
cdr3_nt: TGTGCCAGCAGTTACGTGAGCGTTGAGACCCATGAGCAGTTCTTC
v_call: TRBV27
j_call: TRBJ2-1
d_call: -
clone_size: -

cdr3_aa: CASSQDSTGLYEQYF
cdr3_nt: TGCGCCAGCAGCCAAGATAGCACAGGACTGTACGAGCAGTACTTC
v_call: TRBV4-1
j_call: TRBJ2-7
d_call: -
clone_size: few

cdr3_aa: CATSDRSGRIDEQFF
cdr3_nt: TGTGCCACCAGTGATCGTAGCGGGAGGATAGATGAGCAGTTCTTC
v_call: TRBV24-1
j_call: TRBJ2-1
d_call: TRBD2
clone_size: few

cdr3_aa: CASTQRREGYTF
cdr3_nt: TGTGCCAGCACCCAACGACGGGAGGGCTACACCTTC
v_call: TRBV6-2/TRBV6-3
j_call: TRBJ1-2
d_call: -
clone_size: -

cdr3_aa: CASSAGLAGAAQYF
cdr3_nt: TGTGCCAGCAGCGCCGGACTAGCGGGAGCGGCCCAGTACTTC
v_call: TRBV7-2
j_call: TRBJ2-7
d_call: TRBD2
clone_size: few

cdr3_aa: CSDSYGYTF
cdr3_nt: TGCAGTGATTCCTATGGCTACACCTTC
v_call: TRBV20-1
j_call: TRBJ1-2
d_call: -
clone_size: few

cdr3_aa: CASSQEIQGPTGISYEQYF
cdr3_nt: TGCGCCAGCAGCCAAGAGATACAGGGTCCGACCGGTATCTCCTACGAGCAGTACTTC
v_call: TRBV4-1
j_call: TRBJ2-7
d_call: -
clone_size: few

cdr3_aa: CSVEDPRLAGPNEQFF
cdr3_nt: TGCAGCGTTGAAGACCCGAGACTAGCGGGACCAAATGAGCAGTTCTTC
v_call: TRBV29-1
j_call: TRBJ2-1
d_call: TRBD2
clone_size: once

cdr3_aa: CASSPGTDAFREQYF
cdr3_nt: TGTGCCAGCAGCCCTGGGACAGATGCCTTCCGCGAGCAGTACTTC
v_call: TRBV12-3/TRBV12-4
j_call: TRBJ2-7
d_call: TRBD1
clone_size: many

cdr3_aa: CASGLDSSGRADTQYF
cdr3_nt: TGTGCCAGCGGCTTAGATAGTAGCGGGAGGGCGGATACGCAGTATTTT
v_call: TRBV7-2
j_call: TRBJ2-3
d_call: TRBD2
clone_size: -

cdr3_aa: CASSPTYGLNYEQYF
cdr3_nt: TGTGCCAGCTCACCGACGTACGGACTGAACTACGAGCAGTACTTC
v_call: TRBV18
j_call: TRBJ2-7
d_call: -
clone_size: few

cdr3_aa: CASSLAGNEQFF
cdr3_nt: TGTGCCAGCAGTTTAGCTGGGAATGAGCAGTTCTTC
v_call: TRBV5-1
j_call: TRBJ2-1
d_call: -
clone_size: many

cdr3_aa: CASSPNQGVTNEKLFF
cdr3_nt: TGTGCCAGCAGCCCCAACCAGGGAGTAACTAATGAAAAACTGTTTTTT
v_call: TRBV6-6
j_call: TRBJ1-4
d_call: -
clone_size: -

cdr3_aa: CASSSRSGGNSPLHF
cdr3_nt: TGTGCCAGCAGTTCCCGCTCGGGGGGGAATTCACCCCTCCACTTT
v_call: TRBV12-3/TRBV12-4
j_call: TRBJ1-6
d_call: -
clone_size: -

cdr3_aa: CATSDLGLAGRSSYNEQFF
cdr3_nt: TGTGCCACCAGTGATTTGGGACTAGCGGGGAGAAGCTCCTACAATGAGCAGTTCTTC
v_call: TRBV24-1
j_call: TRBJ2-1
d_call: TRBD2
clone_size: -

cdr3_aa: CASRGSGSETQYF
cdr3_nt: TGCGCCAGCCGTGGTAGCGGTTCGGAGACCCAGTACTTC
v_call: TRBV10-1
j_call: TRBJ2-5
d_call: -
clone_size: -

cdr3_aa: CSASVPLPGNSPLHF
cdr3_nt: TGTAGTGCTAGTGTCCCACTGCCGGGGAATTCACCCCTCCACTTT
v_call: TRBV20-1
j_call: TRBJ1-6
d_call: -
clone_size: once

cdr3_aa: CASSPGVDTQYF
cdr3_nt: TGTGCCAGCAGCCCAGGGGTAGATACGCAGTATTTT
v_call: TRBV6-5
j_call: TRBJ2-3
d_call: -
clone_size: many

cdr3_aa: CSVGGRQEVNGQYF
cdr3_nt: TGCAGCGTTGGGGGGCGGCAAGAGGTCAATGGGCAGTACTTC
v_call: TRBV29-1
j_call: TRBJ2-5
d_call: -
clone_size: -

cdr3_aa: CASRIRQGNYGYTF
cdr3_nt: TGCGCCAGCAGAATCCGACAGGGGAACTATGGCTACACCTTC
v_call: TRBV5-1
j_call: TRBJ1-2
d_call: TRBD1
clone_size: many

cdr3_aa: CASSTGTGPGLAGRGTDTQYF
cdr3_nt: TGCGCCAGCAGCACCGGGACAGGTCCGGGACTAGCGGGCCGAGGGACAGATACGCAGTATTTT
v_call: TRBV5-1
j_call: TRBJ2-3
d_call: TRBD2
clone_size: many

cdr3_aa: CASSKSCLTEEITDTQYF
cdr3_nt: TGTGCCAGCAGCAAAAGTTGTTTGACTGAGGAAATCACAGATACGCAGTATTTT
v_call: TRBV21-1
j_call: TRBJ2-3
d_call: -
clone_size: few

cdr3_aa: CSVERDEKLFF
cdr3_nt: TGCAGCGTTGAGAGGGATGAAAAACTGTTTTTT
v_call: TRBV29-1
j_call: TRBJ1-4
d_call: -
clone_size: once

cdr3_aa: CASSRRDRYEQFF
cdr3_nt: TGTGCCAGCAGTCGTAGGGACAGGTACGAGCAGTTCTTC
v_call: TRBV6-5
j_call: TRBJ2-1
d_call: TRBD1
clone_size: few